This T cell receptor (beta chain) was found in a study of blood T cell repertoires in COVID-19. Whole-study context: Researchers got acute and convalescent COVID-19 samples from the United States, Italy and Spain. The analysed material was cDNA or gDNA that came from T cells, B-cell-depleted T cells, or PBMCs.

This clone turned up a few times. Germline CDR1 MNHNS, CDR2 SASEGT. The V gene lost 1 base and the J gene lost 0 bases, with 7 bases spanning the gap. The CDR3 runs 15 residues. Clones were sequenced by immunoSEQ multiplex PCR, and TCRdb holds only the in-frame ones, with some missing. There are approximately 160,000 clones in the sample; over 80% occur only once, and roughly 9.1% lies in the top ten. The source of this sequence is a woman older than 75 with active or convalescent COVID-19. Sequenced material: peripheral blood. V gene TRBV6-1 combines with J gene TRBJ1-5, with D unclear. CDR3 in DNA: TGTGCCAGCAGTGAAGATCCGTATAGCAATCAGCCCCAGCATTTT. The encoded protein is CASSEDPYSNQPQHF.